A single sample is the source of the 19 T cell receptor beta chains below, sequenced in a study of regulatory T cells in long-lasting Graves disease. As to time point: newly diagnosed GD, antithyroid drugs for less than 3 months. The TCR library used RNA extracted from PBMCs. CDR3-region Arm-PCR and iRepertoire HTBI primers produced the TCR beta libraries. TCRdb analysed the multiplex PCR reads with MiXCR anew, one entry per CDR3 protein. The sample lists more than 450,000 distinct CDR3 sequences; about 17% were seen once. These data also featured in a second study, about T cells in Graves' hyperthyroidism and ophthalmopathy.

Source: peripheral blood mononuclear cells (PBMCs), taken at new diagnosis, from a patient treated with antithyroid drugs. The receptors derive from a man aged 40-50 years with Graves disease.

The V and J genes are TRBV2 and TRBJ1-2; D not certain. The CDR3 runs to 17 residues. The ends were cut back, 8 bases at V and 9 bases at J, with 31 bases in the middle. CDR1 SNHLY and CDR2 FYNNEI come from the germline V gene. The CDR3 nucleotides read TGTGCCAGCGGGAGGGCCGGGTCTGGGCCTAACCTAGGAAGCTACACCTTC. It codes for CASGRAGSGPNLGSYTF.

This clonotype showed up just a few times. V gene TRBV9 combines with J gene TRBJ1-1; the D gene is possibly TRBD1 (5 bases). CDR3 length equals 15 residues. Trimming left V 4 bases short and J 0 bases short, with 13 bases between. The germline gives CDR1 SGDLS, CDR2 YYNGEE. DNA for the CDR3: TGTGCCAGCAGCCCAGACAGAGAAATGAACACTGAAGCTTTCTTT. Translation gives CASSPDREMNTEAFF.

The chain combines TRBV4-2 with TRBJ2-5; D unclear. Germline V gene lookup returns CDR1 LGHNA and CDR2 YNFKEQ. The CDR3 loop spans 15 amino acids. Trimming cost V 0 bases and J 5 bases, with 13 bases left between them. The CDR3 DNA is TGTGCCAGCAGCCAAGATCCGGACCGTCCCGAGACCCAGTACTTC. Amino acid sequence: CASSQDPDRPETQYF.

In this sample, this clonotype turned up many times. The chain employs TRBV18 and TRBJ2-7; no clear D. This CDR3 contains 12 residues. The V end lost 6 bases, the J end lost 4 bases, and 10 bases lay between the germline ends. In germline, CDR1 is KGHSH, CDR2 LQKENI. The CDR3 nucleotides are TGTGCCAGCTCGACCAATGGGTACGAGCAGTACTTC. It is translated as CASSTNGYEQYF.

The V call is TRBV19, the J call TRBJ2-1; TRBD1 aligns across 10 bases. The V segment lost 10 bases and the J segment 6 bases; nucleotides outside the gene matches: 9. The CDR3 totals 14 residues. Germline-derived CDR1 and CDR2 are LNHDA and SQIVND (reference sequence). The CDR3 sequence: CATTGQGRFNEQFF. CDR3 in DNA: TGTGCCACCACGGGACAGGGGAGATTCAATGAGCAGTTCTTC.

The chain links TRBV14 to TRBJ2-3; D not certain. The CDR3 runs to 15 residues. Trimming removed 1 base at V and 0 bases at J, with 8 bases between. Germline V gene lookup returns CDR1 SGHDN and CDR2 FVKESK. CDR3 sequence reads: CASSQVSPSTDTQYF. CDR3 bases: TGTGCCAGCAGCCAAGTAAGCCCCAGCACAGATACGCAGTATTTT.

This chain links TRBV5-6 with TRBJ2-4, with TRBD1 matching 10 bases. V was clipped by 4 bases and J by 5 bases; unmatched bases: 3. Germline V CDR1 and CDR2: SGHDT, YYEEEE. The CDR3 has 14 residues. The CDR3 nucleotides are TGTGCCAGCAGCGCCGGGACAGGGGAAAACATTCAGTACTTC. This encodes CASSAGTGENIQYF.

In its sample, this clonotype was seen many times. This chain links TRBV28 with TRBJ2-7; D is perhaps TRBD1 (7 bases). The CDR3 totals 15 residues. In germline, CDR1 is MDHEN, CDR2 SYDVKM. V lost 10 bases, J lost 3 bases, and 22 bases lay in between. The CDR3 protein is CATNRGKGLGYEQYF. CDR3 DNA sequence: TGTGCCACTAACAGGGGAAAGGGACTCGGCTACGAGCAGTACTTC.

This clonotype was seen a handful of times. The chain recombines TRBV19 with TRBJ2-2; the D gene is possibly TRBD1 (6 bases). The CDR3 runs 14 residues. The V gene lost 7 bases and the J gene lost 2 bases, with 11 bases spanning the gap. The germline V gene has CDR1 LNHDA and CDR2 SQIVND (reference sequence). The DNA of the CDR3 is TGTGCCAGTACCCGGACAGTTAACACCGGGGAGCTGTTTTTT. Protein: CASTRTVNTGELFF.

This clonotype appeared many times. The rearrangement uses TRBV20-1 and TRBJ2-1, with 12 bases aligning to TRBD2. The length of the CDR3 is 15 residues. Germline V gives CDR1 DFQATT, CDR2 SNEGSKA (reference sequence). V shed 1 base, J shed 6 bases, and the junction held 4 bases outside the gene matches. DNA for the CDR3: TGCAGTGCTAGAGCACTAGCGGGAGGATCCAATGAGCAGTTCTTC. Its translation: CSARALAGGSNEQFF.

This clonotype was picked up many times. V and J are TRBV7-9 and TRBJ1-4; D is possibly TRBD1 (5 bases). Germline-derived CDR1 and CDR2 are SEHNR and FQNEAQ (reference sequence). The CDR3 contains 14 residues. The V and J ends lost 5 bases and 6 bases respectively, with 13 bases between them. The CDR3 sequence is CASSPGGGDEKLFF. Here the CDR3 DNA reads TGTGCCAGCAGCCCCGGAGGAGGGGATGAAAAACTGTTTTTT.

The V gene is TRBV7-8, the J gene TRBJ2-5; TRBD1 agrees at 9 bases. This CDR3 is 13 amino acids long. Germline CDR1 and CDR2: SGHVS and FQNEAQ. The V segment lost 6 bases and the J segment 6 bases; nucleotides outside the gene matches: 5. CDR3 sequence (DNA): TGTGCCAGCAGGAACAGGGGGCTCAAGACCCAGTACTTC. Amino acids: CASRNRGLKTQYF.

V and J are TRBV5-8 and TRBJ1-4, with a possible D match to TRBD1 (6 bases). Germline values: CDR1 SGHTS, CDR2 YDEGEE. Trimming pared 1 base from V and 5 bases from J, leaving 18 bases between. The CDR3 loop spans 17 amino acids. The CDR3 sequence: CASSLIVQGMENEKLFF. The CDR3 DNA is TGTGCCAGCAGCTTGATAGTTCAGGGGATGGAAAATGAAAAACTGTTTTTT.

This clonotype came up a few times. The gene calls are TRBV24-1 and TRBJ2-6; TRBD1 is a possible D gene (5 bases). The CDR3 extends over 18 amino acids. Trimming pared 4 bases from V and 1 base from J, leaving 16 bases between. Germline CDR1 KGHDR, CDR2 SFDVKD. Written as DNA, the CDR3 is TGTGCCACCAGTGAATCGACGGTTGGGGCGTCTGGGGCCAACGTCCTGACTTTC. It yields the protein CATSESTVGASGANVLTF.

The table lists this clonotype with many counts. The J gene is TRBJ2-7, the V gene TRBV12-3 or TRBV12-4; the D gene is possibly TRBD2 (5 bases). The V and J ends lost 1 base and 3 bases respectively, with 7 bases between them. There are 13 residues in the CDR3. This CDR3 reads CASSLGGRYEQYF. CDR3 DNA: TGTGCCAGCAGTTTAGGAGGGCGCTACGAGCAGTACTTC.

The chain uses TRBV7-6 and TRBJ1-6; no definite D call. The length of the CDR3 is 18 residues. Trimming removed 1 base from V and 0 bases from J, with 13 bases in between. CDR1 is SGHVS, CDR2 FNYEAQ, per germline. The CDR3, as DNA: TGTGCCAGCAGCTTAGACCCCAGTCAAGGCTCCTATAATTCACCCCTCCACTTT. Encoded protein: CASSLDPSQGSYNSPLHF.

In this sample, this clonotype turned up many times. The rearrangement uses TRBV5-5 and TRBJ2-7; tentative D call: TRBD2 (5 bases). Germline V gene sequence: CDR1 SGHKS, CDR2 YYEKEE (reference sequence). Trimming removed 0 bases from V and 3 bases from J, with 13 bases in between. There are 15 residues in the CDR3. CDR3 protein: CASSLVIVGDYEQYF. The DNA for the CDR3 is TGTGCCAGCAGCTTGGTTATTGTGGGAGACTACGAGCAGTACTTC.

This clonotype was found many times. The chain recombines TRBV6-1 with TRBJ1-5; D perhaps matches TRBD1 (5 bases). From germline, CDR1 is MNHNS and CDR2 SASEGT. The CDR3 loop spans 15 amino acids. The V gene lost 7 bases and the J gene lost 7 bases, with 20 bases spanning the gap. The CDR3 region has the DNA TGTGCCAGCATTCTAGACGGGCAGGGTCGGCAGCCCCAGCATTTT. This encodes CASILDGQGRQPQHF.

A remark on this clonotype: Only one base separates this from a far larger clonotype, so it likely reflects a read error. The chain has TRBV7-8 and TRBJ2-1, with D uncertain. Trimming removed 6 bases at V and 5 bases at J, with 11 bases between. CDR1 SGHVS and CDR2 FQNEAQ come from the germline V gene. The CDR3 contains 13 residues. DNA for the CDR3: TGTGCCAGCAGATCGGAGCTACACAATGAGCAGTTCTTC. Translating it yields CASRSELHNEQFF.